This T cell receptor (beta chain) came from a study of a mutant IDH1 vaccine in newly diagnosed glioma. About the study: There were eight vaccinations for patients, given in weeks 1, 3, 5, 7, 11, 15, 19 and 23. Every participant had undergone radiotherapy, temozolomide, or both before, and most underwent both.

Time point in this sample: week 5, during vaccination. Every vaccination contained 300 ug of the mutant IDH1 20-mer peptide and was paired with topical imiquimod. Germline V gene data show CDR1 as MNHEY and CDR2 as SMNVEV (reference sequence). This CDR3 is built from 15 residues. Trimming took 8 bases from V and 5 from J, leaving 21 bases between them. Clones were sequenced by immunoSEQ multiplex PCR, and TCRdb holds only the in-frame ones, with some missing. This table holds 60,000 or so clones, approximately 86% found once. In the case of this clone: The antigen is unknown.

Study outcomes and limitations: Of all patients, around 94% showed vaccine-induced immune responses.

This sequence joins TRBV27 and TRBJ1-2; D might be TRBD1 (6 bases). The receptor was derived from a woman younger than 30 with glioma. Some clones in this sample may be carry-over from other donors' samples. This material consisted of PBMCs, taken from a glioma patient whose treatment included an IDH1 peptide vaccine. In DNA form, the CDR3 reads TGTGCCAGCTTTTCCCCCTCGGGGGGCCCTTATGGCTACACCTTC. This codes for CASFSPSGGPYGYTF.